This T cell receptor beta chain was identified during a study of control samples from healthy donors and cancer patients. Data came from immunoSEQ multiplex PCR; TCRdb stores just in-frame clones and leaves some out. The table includes 200,000 to 250,000 clones, roughly 94% detected once. Trimming removed 1 base from V and 4 bases from J; junction bases left unmatched: 18. Germline loops: CDR1 SGHVT, CDR2 SQSDAQ. There are 19 residues in the CDR3. The chain combines TRBV7-4 with TRBJ1-1, with 7 bases fitting TRBD1. This TCR derives from a man in his forties or fifties in good health. Specimen: blood. DNA of the CDR3: TGTGCCAGCAGCTTAGGGCCCCATCGACAGGGTAATATCAGCACTGAAGCTTTCTTT. Protein sequence: CASSLGPHRQGNISTEAFF.